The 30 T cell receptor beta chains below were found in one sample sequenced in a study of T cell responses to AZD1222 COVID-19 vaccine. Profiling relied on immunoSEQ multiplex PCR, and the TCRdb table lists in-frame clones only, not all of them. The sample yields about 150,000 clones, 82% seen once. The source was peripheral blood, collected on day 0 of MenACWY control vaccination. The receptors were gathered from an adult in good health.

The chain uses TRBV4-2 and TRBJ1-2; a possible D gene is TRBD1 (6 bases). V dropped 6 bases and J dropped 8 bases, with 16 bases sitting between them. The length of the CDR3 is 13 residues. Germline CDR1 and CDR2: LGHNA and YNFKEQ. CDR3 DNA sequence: TGTGCCAGCAGGTCCCGAGGGGGGGTAGGCTACACCTTC. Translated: CASRSRGGVGYTF.

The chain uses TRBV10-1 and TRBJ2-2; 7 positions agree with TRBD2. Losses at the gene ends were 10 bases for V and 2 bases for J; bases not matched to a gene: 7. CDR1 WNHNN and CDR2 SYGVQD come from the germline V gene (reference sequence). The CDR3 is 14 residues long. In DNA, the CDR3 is TGCGCCACCAGCAAGCGGGGTAACACCGGGGAGCTGTTTTTT. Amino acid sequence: CATSKRGNTGELFF.

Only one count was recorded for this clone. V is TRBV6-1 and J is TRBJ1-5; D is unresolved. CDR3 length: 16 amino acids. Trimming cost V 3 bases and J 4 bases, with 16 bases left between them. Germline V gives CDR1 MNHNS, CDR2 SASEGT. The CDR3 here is CASSDWPRTGNQPQHF. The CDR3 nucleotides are TGTGCCAGCAGTGATTGGCCTCGTACCGGGAATCAGCCCCAGCATTTT.

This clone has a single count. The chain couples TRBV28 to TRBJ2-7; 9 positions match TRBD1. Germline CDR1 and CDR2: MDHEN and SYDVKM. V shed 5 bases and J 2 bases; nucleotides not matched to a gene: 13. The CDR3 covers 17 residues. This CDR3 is CASSPISGTGKAYEQYV. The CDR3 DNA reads TGTGCCAGCAGTCCGATATCCGGGACAGGGAAAGCCTACGAGCAGTACGTC.

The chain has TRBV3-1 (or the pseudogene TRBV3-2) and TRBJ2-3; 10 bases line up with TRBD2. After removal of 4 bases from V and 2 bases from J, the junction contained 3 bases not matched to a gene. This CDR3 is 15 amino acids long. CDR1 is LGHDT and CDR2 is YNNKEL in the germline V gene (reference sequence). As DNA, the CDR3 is TGTGCCAGCAGCCTAGGACTAGCGGCCACAGATACGCAGTATTTT. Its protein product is CASSLGLAATDTQYF.

The DNA of the CDR3 is TGTGCCAGCAGTGAGGGTTTCACTGAAGCTTTCTTT. Translation: CASSEGFTEAFF. The chain has TRBV6-4 and TRBJ1-1; D not resolved. The V gene's germline CDR1 is MRHNA and CDR2 SNTAGT. The CDR3 totals 12 residues. V lost 3 bases and J lost 4, with 6 bases in between.

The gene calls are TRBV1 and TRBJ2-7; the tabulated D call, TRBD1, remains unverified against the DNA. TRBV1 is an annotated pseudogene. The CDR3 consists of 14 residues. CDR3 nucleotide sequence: TGCACCAGCAGCCAAGCTGAACAGGGGTACGAGCAGTACTTC. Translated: CTSSQAEQGYEQYF.

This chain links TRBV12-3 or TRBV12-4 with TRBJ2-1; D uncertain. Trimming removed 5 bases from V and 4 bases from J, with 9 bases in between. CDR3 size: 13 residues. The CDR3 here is CASSRTRYNEQFF. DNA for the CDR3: TGTGCCAGCAGTAGGACCCGTTACAATGAGCAGTTCTTC.

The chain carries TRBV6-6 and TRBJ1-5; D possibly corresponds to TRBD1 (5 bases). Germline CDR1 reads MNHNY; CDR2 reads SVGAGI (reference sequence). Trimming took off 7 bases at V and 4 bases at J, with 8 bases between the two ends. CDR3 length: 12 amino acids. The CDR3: CASMGVNQPQHF. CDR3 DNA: TGTGCCAGCATGGGGGTAAATCAGCCCCAGCATTTT.

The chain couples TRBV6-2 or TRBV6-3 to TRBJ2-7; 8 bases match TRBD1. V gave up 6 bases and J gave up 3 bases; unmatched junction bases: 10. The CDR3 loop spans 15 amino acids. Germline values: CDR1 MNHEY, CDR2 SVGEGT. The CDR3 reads CASSPGQGSLYEQYV. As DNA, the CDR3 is TGTGCCAGCAGCCCCGGACAGGGTTCCCTCTACGAGCAGTACGTC.

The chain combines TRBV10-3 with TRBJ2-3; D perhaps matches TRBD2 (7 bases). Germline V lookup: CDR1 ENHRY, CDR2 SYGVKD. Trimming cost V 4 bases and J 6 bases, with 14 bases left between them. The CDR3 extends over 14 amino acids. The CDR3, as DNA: TGTGCCATCAGTGGGGGGGGGCCTGGGGATACGCAGTATTTT. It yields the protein CAISGGGPGDTQYF.

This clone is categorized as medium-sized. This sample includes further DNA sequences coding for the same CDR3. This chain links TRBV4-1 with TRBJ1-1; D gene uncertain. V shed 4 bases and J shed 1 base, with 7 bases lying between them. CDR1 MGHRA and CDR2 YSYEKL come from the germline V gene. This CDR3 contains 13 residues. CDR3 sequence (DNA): TGCGCCAGCAGCCCAGACAAGAACACTGAAGCTTTCTTT. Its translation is CASSPDKNTEAFF.

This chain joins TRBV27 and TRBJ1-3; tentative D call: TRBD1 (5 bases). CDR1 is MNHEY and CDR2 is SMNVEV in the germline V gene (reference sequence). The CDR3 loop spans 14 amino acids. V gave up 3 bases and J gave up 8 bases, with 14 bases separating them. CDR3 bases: TGTGCCAGCAGTTTGAGGCGGGGGGGGGACACCATATATTTT. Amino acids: CASSLRRGGDTIYF.

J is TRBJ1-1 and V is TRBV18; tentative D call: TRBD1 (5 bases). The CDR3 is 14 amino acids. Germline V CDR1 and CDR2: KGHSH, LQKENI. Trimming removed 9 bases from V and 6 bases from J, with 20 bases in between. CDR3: CASSRDRKSSEAFF. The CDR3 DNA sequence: TGTGCCAGTTCCCGGGACCGAAAGTCATCTGAAGCTTTCTTT.

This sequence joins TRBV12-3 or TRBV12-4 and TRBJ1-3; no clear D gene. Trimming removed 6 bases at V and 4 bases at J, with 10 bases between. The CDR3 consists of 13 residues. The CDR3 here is CASSPPAGNTIYF. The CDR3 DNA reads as TGTGCCAGCAGCCCCCCCGCCGGAAACACCATATATTTT.

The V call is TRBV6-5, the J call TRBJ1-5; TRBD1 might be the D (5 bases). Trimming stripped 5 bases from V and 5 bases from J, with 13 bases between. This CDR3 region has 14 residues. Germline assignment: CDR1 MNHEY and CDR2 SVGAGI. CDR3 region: CASSRTTGYQPQHF. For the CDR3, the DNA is TGTGCCAGCAGTCGTACTACAGGTTATCAGCCCCAGCATTTT.

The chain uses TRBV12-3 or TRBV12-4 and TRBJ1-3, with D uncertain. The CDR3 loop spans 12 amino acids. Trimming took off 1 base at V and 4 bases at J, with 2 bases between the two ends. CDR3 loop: CASSLVGNTIYF. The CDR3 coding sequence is TGTGCCAGCAGTTTAGTGGGAAACACCATATATTTT.

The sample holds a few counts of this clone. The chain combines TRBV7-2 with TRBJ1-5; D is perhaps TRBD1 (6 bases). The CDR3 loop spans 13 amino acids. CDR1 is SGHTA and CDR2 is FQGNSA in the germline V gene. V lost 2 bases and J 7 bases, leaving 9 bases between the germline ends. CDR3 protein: CASSLRGEQPQHF. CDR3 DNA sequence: TGTGCCAGCAGCTTAAGGGGGGAGCAGCCCCAGCATTTT.

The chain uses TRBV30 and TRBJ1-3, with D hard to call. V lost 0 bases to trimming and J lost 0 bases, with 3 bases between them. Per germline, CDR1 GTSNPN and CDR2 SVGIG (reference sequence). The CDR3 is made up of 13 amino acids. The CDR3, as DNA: TGTGCCTGGAGTGTGGACTCTGGAAACACCATATATTTT. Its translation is CAWSVDSGNTIYF.

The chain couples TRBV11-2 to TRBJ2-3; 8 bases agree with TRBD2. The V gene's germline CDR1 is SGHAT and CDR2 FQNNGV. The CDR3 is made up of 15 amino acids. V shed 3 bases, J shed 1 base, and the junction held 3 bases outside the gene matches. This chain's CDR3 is CASSLNGGGTDTQYF. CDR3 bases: TGTGCCAGCAGCTTGAACGGGGGGGGCACAGATACGCAGTATTTT.

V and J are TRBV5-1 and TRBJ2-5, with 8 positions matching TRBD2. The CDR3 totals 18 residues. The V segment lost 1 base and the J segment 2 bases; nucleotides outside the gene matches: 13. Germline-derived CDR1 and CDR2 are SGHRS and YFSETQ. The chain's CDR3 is CASSLSLLGGGLQETQYF. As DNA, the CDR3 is TGCGCCAGCAGCTTGAGTCTTTTGGGCGGGGGGTTACAAGAGACCCAGTACTTC.

The CDR3 loop is CATSIGLLRETQYF. The CDR3 coding sequence is TGTGCCACCAGCATAGGACTTTTGCGAGAGACCCAGTACTTC. This chain connects TRBV15 to TRBJ2-5; possibly TRBD2 for D (5 bases). The V end was cut by 4 bases, the J end by 4 bases, with 13 bases between. CDR1 LNHNV and CDR2 YYDKDF come from the germline V gene (reference sequence). The CDR3 runs 14 residues.

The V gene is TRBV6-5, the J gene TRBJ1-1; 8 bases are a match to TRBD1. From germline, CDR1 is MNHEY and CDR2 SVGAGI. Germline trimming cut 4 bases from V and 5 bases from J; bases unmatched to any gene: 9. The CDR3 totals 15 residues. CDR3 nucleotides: TGTGCCAGCAGTTCAACAGGGGGGGGCGGGACTGAAGCTTTCTTT. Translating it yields CASSSTGGGGTEAFF.

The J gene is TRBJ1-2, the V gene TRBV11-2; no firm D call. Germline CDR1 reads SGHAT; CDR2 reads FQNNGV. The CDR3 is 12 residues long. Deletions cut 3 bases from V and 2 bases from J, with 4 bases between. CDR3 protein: CASSFGNYGYTF. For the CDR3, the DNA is TGTGCCAGCAGCTTTGGGAACTATGGCTACACCTTC.

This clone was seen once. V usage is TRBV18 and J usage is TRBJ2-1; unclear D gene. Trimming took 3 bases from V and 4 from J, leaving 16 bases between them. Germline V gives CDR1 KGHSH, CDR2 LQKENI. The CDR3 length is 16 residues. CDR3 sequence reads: CASSPTGQVLYNEQFF. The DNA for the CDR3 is TGTGCCAGCTCACCGACCGGGCAGGTCCTTTACAATGAGCAGTTCTTC.

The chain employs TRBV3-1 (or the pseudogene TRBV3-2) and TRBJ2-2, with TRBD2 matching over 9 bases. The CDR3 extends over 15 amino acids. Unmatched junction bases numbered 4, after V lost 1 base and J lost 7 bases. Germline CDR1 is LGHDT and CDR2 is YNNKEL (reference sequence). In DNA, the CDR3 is TGTGCCAGCAGCCAAGGCGGGGGGGCCCACGGGGAGCTGTTTTTT. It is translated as CASSQGGGAHGELFF.

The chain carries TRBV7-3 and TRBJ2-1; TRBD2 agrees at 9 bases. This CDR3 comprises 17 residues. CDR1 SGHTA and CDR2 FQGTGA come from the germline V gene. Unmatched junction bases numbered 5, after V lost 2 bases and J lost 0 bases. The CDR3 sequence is CASSLGSSGASYNEQFF. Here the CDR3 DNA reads TGTGCCAGCAGCTTAGGGTCTAGCGGGGCCTCCTACAATGAGCAGTTCTTC.

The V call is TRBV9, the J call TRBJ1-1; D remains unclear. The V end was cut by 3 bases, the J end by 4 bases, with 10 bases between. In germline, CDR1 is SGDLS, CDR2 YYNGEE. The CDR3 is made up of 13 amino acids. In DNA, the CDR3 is TGTGCCAGCAGCGGGGTCCGGGGCACTGAAGCTTTCTTT. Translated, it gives CASSGVRGTEAFF.

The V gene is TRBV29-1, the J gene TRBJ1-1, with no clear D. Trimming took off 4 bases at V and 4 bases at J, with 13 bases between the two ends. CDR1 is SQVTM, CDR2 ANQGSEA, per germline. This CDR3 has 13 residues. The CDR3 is CSVGGPGSTEAFF. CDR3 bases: TGCAGCGTTGGAGGACCCGGGTCCACTGAAGCTTTCTTT.

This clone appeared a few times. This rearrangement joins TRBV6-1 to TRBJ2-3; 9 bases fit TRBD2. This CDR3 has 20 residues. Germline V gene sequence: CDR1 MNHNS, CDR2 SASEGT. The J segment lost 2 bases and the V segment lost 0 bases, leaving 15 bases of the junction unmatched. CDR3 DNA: TGTGCCAGCAGTGAAGCCTTCATGAGGAGTAGCGGGGGCGCCACAGATACGCAGTATTTT. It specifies CASSEAFMRSSGGATDTQYF.